This T cell receptor (beta chain) was captured by sequencing in a study of technical replicates of blood from several donors. The CDR3 runs 13 residues. The germline gives CDR1 ENHRY, CDR2 SYGVKD. V dropped 5 bases and J dropped 4 bases, with 10 bases sitting between them. Data came from immunoSEQ multiplex PCR; TCRdb stores just in-frame clones and leaves some out. The sample shows 80,000 or so clones, under 95% of them seen only once. This sequence joins TRBV10-3 and TRBJ2-3; D might be TRBD1 (5 bases). The material sequenced was T cells isolated from PBMCs. The receptor was isolated from a human donor in good health. The CDR3 DNA sequence: TGTGCCATCAGTACAGGAGCCCCAGATACGCAGTATTTT. Translated: CAISTGAPDTQYF.